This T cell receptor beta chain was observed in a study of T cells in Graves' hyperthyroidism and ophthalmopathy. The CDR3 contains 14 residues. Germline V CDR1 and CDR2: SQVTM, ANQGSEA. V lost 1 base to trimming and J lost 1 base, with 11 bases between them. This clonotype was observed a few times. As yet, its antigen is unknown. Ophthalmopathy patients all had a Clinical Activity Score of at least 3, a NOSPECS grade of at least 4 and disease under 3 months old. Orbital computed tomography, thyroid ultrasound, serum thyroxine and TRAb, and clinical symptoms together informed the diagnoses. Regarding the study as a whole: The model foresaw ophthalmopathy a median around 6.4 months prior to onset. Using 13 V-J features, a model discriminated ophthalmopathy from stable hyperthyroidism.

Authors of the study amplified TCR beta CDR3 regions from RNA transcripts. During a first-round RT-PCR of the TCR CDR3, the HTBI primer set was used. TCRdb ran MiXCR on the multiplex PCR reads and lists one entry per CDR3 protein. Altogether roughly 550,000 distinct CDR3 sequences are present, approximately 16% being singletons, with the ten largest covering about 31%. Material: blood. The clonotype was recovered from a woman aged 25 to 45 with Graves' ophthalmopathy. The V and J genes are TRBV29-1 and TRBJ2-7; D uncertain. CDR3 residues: CSVEGRMGSYEQYF. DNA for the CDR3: TGCAGCGTTGAAGGCAGGATGGGTTCCTACGAGCAGTACTTC.